This T cell receptor beta chain was obtained from a study of blood T cells in healthy people across ages (dated by TCRdb to the mid-2010s). Regarding the study in general: In model experiments, template switching captured roughly one uniquely barcoded TCR beta cDNA molecule for every two T cells. To avoid experimental bias, donors of different ages were spread randomly across the sequencing lanes. Two additional independent replicas of 1 million unique cDNA reads from the same blood draw were analyzed for two donors (one aged 18 to 30 and one aged 80 or older). Donors were grouped into four age groups: young (average 16 years), middle-aged (roughly 37), aged (around 60) and long-lived (just over 80). Using deep sequencing normalized with unique cDNA molecular identifiers, the study measured how TCR beta repertoire diversity changes with age.

About this clonotype itself: The antigen it recognizes is unknown. There are no base qualities to consult, and no much larger clone falls within one base.

Donors were a few dozen systemically healthy Caucasian individuals from Russia aged about 6 to 100 years. Around 9.8 milliliters of peripheral blood were collected from each donor into EDTA-treated Vacutainer tubes. PBMCs were isolated by Ficoll-Paque density-gradient centrifugation, with at least 6 million obtained per sample. Trizol reagent was used to extract total RNA from the PBMCs, yielding at least 5 micrograms per sample. The percentages of naive CD45RAhigh/CD27high T cells were determined by flow cytometry on a PBMC aliquot from every donor. The library was made by 5' RACE. Sequencing used an Illumina HiSeq 2500. A second roughly 6 to 12 cycle PCR used a sample-barcoded 5' primer and a J-beta primer mix. A unique molecular identifier was introduced onto each TCR beta cDNA molecule by a template-switch 5' adaptor carrying 12 random nucleotides. At least 3 million CDR3-containing paired-end reads were obtained from each sample. The Mint cDNA synthesis kit, primed by a TRBC-specific oligonucleotide, was used to synthesize first-strand cDNA from all RNA. All cDNA was treated with uracil-DNA glycosylase and then went through a first 18-cycle PCR with the universal primers M1SS and BC2_uni_R. Under the source paper's analysis protocol: Normalization of each sample was performed by random selection of 1 million high-quality reads, each carrying a distinct molecular identifier. Instead of being binned into consensus sequences, reads with shared molecular identifiers were discarded. CDR3 identification, clonotype clustering and error correction used MiTCR with a Q25 quality threshold and the strictest error-elimination algorithm. A nonparametric unseen species model with Euler transformation was used to estimate lower-bound total TCR beta diversity. Clones were called with MiXCR by TCRdb after fastp trimmed the public reads at Q25, and only in-frame beta chains were retained. Each entry merges the rows of one CDR3 protein and shows their most common DNA and genes. V and J calls and clone size were set by TCRdb, not the authors. The sample records hundreds of thousands of distinct CDR3 sequences, around a fifth of which are singletons. The ten largest clones capture 3% to 4% of the sample.

The germline V gene sets CDR1 to ENHRY and CDR2 to SYGVKD. Relative to germline, V is 0 bases shorter and J is 0 bases shorter, with 6 bases between their ends. Its CDR3 holds 14 amino acids, cysteine through phenylalanine. The DNA shown is the 42-base CDR3, in frame from base 1. Findings and caveats that apply to the study as a whole: Estimates of total diversity based on one million sequenced T cells were regarded as lower bounds and as underestimates. Bulk unsorted PBMC profiling prevented conclusive comparison of naive and antigen-experienced compartments. There was a strong correlation between observed TCR beta diversity and the percentage of naive T cells measured by flow cytometry. Compared with the aged group, the long-lived group had more naive CD4+ T cells, fewer expanded clones and increased TCR diversity, a pattern suggesting age selection. As age increased, observed TCR beta diversity per million T cells dropped in a roughly linear way, and a significant reduction was already evident by age around 41. Because donor CMV infection status was unknown, age-related changes in expanded clonotypes were potentially confounded.

The sequence derives from a man between 65 and 85 years old in good health. The chain employs TRBV10-3 and TRBJ2-7; the D gene cannot be resolved reliably. Sequenced material: blood. The CDR3 in this case is CAISESANSYEQYF. The DNA reads TGTGCCATCAGTGAGTCGGCCAACTCCTACGAGCAGTACTTC.